One sample yielded the 6 T cell receptor beta chains listed below, sequenced in a study of control samples from healthy donors and cancer patients. Here immunoSEQ multiplex PCR was the method, and the copy in TCRdb shows in-frame clones only, minus some. The sample contains about 98,000 clones, approximately 82% of which appear only once. Sequences were obtained from blood. These receptors all come from a man between 60 and 75 years old in good health.

The chain couples TRBV6-5 to TRBJ2-7, with 8 bases fitting TRBD2. V gave up 10 bases and J gave up 3 bases; unmatched junction bases: 11. The CDR3 consists of 14 residues. Per germline, CDR1 MNHEY and CDR2 SVGAGI. CDR3 nucleotide sequence: TGTGCCATTTCCAGCGGGGGATTTCGCTACGAGCAGTACTTC. This sequence encodes CAISSGGFRYEQYF.

This clone has only one observation. This sequence joins TRBV29-1 and TRBJ2-3, with D uncertain. CDR1 and CDR2 (germline): SQVTM, ANQGSEA. This CDR3 is 13 amino acids long. V was trimmed by 7 bases and J by 5 bases, leaving 16 bases between them. CDR3: CSAGQGAGDTQYF. CDR3 bases: TGCAGCGCCGGCCAAGGCGCAGGAGATACGCAGTATTTT.

The rearrangement links TRBV9 to TRBJ2-1; D is perhaps TRBD2 (6 bases). V shed 0 bases and J shed 6 bases, with 10 bases lying between them. CDR1 and CDR2 (germline): SGDLS, YYNGEE. The CDR3 length is 14 residues. The DNA for the CDR3 is TGTGCCAGCAGCGTAGGGGAGGCAGGCAATGAGCAGTTCTTC. Translating it yields CASSVGEAGNEQFF.

J is TRBJ1-1 and V is TRBV6-5, with TRBD1 identical over 12 bases. The CDR3 contains 16 residues. Losses at the gene ends were 0 bases for V and 6 bases for J; bases not matched to a gene: 5. The germline CDR1 and CDR2 sequences are MNHEY and SVGAGI. The CDR3 DNA is TGTGCCAGCAGTTACTCGAGCGGGACAGGGGGCTCTGAAGCTTTCTTT. Its translation is CASSYSSGTGGSEAFF.

The chain employs TRBV30 and TRBJ1-5; TRBD1 agrees at 10 bases. Germline loops: CDR1 GTSNPN, CDR2 SVGIG (reference sequence). V shed 2 bases, J shed 7 bases, and the junction held 11 bases outside the gene matches. This CDR3 region has 16 residues. DNA of the CDR3: TGTGCCTGGAGTACTCCGGGACAGGGGCAATGGCAGCCCCAGCATTTT. It encodes CAWSTPGQGQWQPQHF.

V and J are TRBV29-1 and TRBJ2-5, with 11 bases identical to TRBD1. Germline CDR1 SQVTM, CDR2 ANQGSEA. CDR3 length: 15 amino acids. With 1 base clipped from V and 2 bases from J, the junction kept 3 bases outside the gene matches. The CDR3 here is CSVEGDRGNQETQYF. CDR3 nucleotide sequence: TGCAGCGTTGAAGGGGACAGGGGGAATCAAGAGACCCAGTACTTC.